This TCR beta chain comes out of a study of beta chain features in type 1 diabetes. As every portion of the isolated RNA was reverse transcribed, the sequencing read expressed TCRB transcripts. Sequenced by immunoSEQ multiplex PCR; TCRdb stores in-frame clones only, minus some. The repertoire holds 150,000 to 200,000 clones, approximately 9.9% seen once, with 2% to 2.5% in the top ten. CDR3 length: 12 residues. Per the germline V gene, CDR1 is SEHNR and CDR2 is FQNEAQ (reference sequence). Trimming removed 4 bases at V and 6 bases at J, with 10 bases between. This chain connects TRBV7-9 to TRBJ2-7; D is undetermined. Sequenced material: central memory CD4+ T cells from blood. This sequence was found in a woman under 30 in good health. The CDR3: CASSSQAREQYF. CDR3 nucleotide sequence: TGTGCCAGCAGCTCGCAGGCCCGCGAGCAGTACTTC.